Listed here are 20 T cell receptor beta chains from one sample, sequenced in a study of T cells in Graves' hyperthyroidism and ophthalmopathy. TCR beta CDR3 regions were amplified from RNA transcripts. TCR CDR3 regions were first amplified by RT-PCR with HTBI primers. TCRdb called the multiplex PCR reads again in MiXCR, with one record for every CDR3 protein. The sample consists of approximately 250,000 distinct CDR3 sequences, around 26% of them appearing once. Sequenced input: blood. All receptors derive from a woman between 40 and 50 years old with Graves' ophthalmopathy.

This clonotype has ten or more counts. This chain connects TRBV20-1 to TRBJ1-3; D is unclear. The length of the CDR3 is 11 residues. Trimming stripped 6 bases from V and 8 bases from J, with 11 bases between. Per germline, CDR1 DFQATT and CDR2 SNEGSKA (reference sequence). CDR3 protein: CSAEDGDTIYF. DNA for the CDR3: TGCAGTGCGGAGGACGGAGACACCATATATTTT.

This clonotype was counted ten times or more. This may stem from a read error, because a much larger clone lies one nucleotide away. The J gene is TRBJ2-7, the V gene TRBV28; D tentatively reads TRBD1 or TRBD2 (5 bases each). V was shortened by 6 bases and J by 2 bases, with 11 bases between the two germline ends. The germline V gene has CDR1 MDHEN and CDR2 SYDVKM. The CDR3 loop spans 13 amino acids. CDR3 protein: CASRRDGTYEQYF. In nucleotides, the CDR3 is TGTGCCAGCAGACGGGACGGAACCTACGAGCAGTACTTC.

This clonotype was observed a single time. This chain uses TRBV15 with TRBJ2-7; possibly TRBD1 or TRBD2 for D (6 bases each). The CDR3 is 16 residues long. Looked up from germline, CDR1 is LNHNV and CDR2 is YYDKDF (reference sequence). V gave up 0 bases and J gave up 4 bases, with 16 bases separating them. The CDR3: CATSRDGVGGKYEQYF. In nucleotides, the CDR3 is TGTGCCACCAGCAGAGATGGGGTAGGGGGGAAATACGAGCAGTACTTC.

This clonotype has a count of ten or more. In nucleotides, the CDR3 is TGTGCCAGCGGCCGGGACCCTACTAACTATGGCTACACCTTC. Translating it yields CASGRDPTNYGYTF. The chain is built from TRBV7-2 and TRBJ1-2, with D possibly TRBD1 on 5 matching bases. V dropped 8 bases and J dropped 0 bases, with 13 bases sitting between them. The CDR3 sequence is 14 residues long. Per the germline V gene, CDR1 is SGHTA and CDR2 is FQGNSA.

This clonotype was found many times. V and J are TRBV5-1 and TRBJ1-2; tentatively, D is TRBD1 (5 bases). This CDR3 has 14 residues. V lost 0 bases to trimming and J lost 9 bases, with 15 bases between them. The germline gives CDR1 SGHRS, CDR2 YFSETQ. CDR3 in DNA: TGCGCCAGCAGCTTGGTTTCCGGGACTTCTAGCTACACCTTC. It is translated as CASSLVSGTSSYTF.

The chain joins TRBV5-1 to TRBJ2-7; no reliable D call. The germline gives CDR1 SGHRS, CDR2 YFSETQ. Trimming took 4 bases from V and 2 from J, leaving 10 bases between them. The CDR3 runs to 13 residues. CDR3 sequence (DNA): TGCGCCAGCAGCCCAGACAACCCCTACGAGCAGTACTTC. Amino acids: CASSPDNPYEQYF. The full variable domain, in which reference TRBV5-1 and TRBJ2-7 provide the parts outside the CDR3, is KAGVTQTPRYLIKTRGQQVTLSCSPISGHRSVSWYQQTPGQGLQFLFEYFSETQRNKGNFPGRFSGRQFSNSRSEMNVSTLELGDSALYLCASSPDNPYEQYFGPGTRLTVT.

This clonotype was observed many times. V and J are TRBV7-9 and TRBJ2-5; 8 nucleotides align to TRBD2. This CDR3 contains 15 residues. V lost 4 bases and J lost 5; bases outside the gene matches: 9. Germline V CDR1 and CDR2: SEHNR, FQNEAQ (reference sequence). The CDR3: CASSSRAGEGETQYF. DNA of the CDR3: TGTGCCAGCAGCTCGCGAGCGGGAGAGGGGGAGACCCAGTACTTC.

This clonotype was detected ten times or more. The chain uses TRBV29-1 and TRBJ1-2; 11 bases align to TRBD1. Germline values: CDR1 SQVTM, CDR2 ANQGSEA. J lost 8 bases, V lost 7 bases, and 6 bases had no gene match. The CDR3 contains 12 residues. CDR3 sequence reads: CSAMGQGEGYTF. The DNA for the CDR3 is TGCAGCGCCATGGGACAGGGGGAAGGCTACACCTTC.

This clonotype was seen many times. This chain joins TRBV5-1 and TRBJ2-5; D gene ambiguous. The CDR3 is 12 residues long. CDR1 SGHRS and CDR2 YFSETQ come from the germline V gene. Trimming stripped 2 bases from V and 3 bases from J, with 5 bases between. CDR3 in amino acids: CASSFSEETQYF. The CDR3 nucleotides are TGCGCCAGCAGCTTCTCCGAAGAGACCCAGTACTTC.

The CDR3 reads CAWAVRDRNGGSPLHF. CDR3 DNA: TGTGCCTGGGCTGTCCGGGACAGGAACGGAGGATCACCCCTCCACTTT. J is TRBJ1-6 and V is TRBV30, with 8 bases lining up with TRBD1. The CDR3 loop spans 16 amino acids. Germline values: CDR1 GTSNPN, CDR2 SVGIG (reference sequence). Trimming took 5 bases from V and 10 from J; bases not matched to a gene: 16.

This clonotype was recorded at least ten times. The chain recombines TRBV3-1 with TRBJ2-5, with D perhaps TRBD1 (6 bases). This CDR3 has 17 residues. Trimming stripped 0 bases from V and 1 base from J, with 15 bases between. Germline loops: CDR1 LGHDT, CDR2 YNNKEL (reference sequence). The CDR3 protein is CASSQEWVDRLQETQYF. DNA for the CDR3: TGTGCCAGCAGCCAAGAATGGGTTGACAGGCTCCAAGAGACCCAGTACTTC.

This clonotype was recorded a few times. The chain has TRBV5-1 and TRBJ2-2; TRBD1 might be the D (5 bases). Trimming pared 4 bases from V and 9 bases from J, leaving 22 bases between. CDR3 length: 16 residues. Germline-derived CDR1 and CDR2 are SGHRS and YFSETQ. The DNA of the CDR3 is TGCGCCAGCAGCCTGGTGGGGCCCCCCTCAGAAAGGGAGCTGTTTTTT. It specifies CASSLVGPPSERELFF.

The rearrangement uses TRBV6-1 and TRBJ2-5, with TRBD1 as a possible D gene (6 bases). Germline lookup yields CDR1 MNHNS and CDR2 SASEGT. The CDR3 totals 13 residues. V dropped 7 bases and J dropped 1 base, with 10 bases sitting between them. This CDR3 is CASIGQPQETQYF. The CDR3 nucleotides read TGTGCCAGCATAGGACAGCCCCAAGAGACCCAGTACTTC.

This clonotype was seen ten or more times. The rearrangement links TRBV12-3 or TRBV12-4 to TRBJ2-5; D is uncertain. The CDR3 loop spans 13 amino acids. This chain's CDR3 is CANHPGQQETQYF. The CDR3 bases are TGTGCTAACCACCCCGGGCAGCAAGAGACCCAGTACTTC.

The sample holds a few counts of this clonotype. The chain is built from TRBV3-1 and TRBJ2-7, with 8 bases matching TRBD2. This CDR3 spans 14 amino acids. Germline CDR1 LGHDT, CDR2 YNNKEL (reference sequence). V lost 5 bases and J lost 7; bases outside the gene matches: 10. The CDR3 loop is CASSSGGRGEEQYF. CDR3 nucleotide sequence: TGTGCCAGCAGCAGCGGGGGCAGGGGAGAGGAGCAGTACTTC.

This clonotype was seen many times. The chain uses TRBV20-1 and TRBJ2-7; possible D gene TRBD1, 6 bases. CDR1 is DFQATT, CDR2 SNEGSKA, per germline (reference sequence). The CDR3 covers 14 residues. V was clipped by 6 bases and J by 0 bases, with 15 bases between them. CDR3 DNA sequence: TGCAGTGCCGTGGGCAGGGGAAGCTCCTACGAGCAGTACTTC. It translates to CSAVGRGSSYEQYF.

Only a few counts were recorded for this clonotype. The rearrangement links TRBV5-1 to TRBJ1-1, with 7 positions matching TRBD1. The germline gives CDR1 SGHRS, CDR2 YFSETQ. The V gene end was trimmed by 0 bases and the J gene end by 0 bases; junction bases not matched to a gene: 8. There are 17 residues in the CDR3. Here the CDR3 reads CASSLGGGGSLNTEAFF. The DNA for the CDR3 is TGCGCCAGCAGCTTGGGAGGAGGGGGCAGTTTGAACACTGAAGCTTTCTTT.

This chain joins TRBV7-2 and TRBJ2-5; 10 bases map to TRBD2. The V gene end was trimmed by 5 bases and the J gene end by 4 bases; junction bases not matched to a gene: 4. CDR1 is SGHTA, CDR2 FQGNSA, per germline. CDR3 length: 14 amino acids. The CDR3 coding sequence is TGTGCCAGCAGCCCAAGACTAGCGGGAGAGACCCAGTACTTC. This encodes CASSPRLAGETQYF.

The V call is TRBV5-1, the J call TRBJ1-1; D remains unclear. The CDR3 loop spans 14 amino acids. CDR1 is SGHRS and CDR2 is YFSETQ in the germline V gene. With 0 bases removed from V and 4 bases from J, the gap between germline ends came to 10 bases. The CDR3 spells CASSLVLGSTEAFF. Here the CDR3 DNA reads TGCGCCAGCAGCTTGGTGCTGGGGTCCACTGAAGCTTTCTTT. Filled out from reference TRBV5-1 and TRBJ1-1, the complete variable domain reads KAGVTQTPRYLIKTRGQQVTLSCSPISGHRSVSWYQQTPGQGLQFLFEYFSETQRNKGNFPGRFSGRQFSNSRSEMNVSTLELGDSALYLCASSLVLGSTEAFFGQGTRLTVV.

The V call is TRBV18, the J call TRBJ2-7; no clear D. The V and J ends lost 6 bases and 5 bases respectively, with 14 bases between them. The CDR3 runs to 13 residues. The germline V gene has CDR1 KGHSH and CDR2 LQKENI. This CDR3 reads CASSPITADEQYF. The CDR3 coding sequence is TGTGCCAGCTCGCCAATCACGGCTGACGAGCAGTACTTC.